A selection of T cell receptor beta chains follows, all from one sample in a study of technical replicates of blood from four donors. The assay was immunoSEQ multiplex PCR, and TCRdb's table has in-frame clones only and misses some. This table holds around 76,000 clones, about nine tenths found once. The specimen sequenced was T cells isolated from PBMCs. The receptors come from a human donor in good health. CDR3s include the opening cysteine and the closing phenylalanine or tryptophan. D genes are given only for firm matches. Some rows mark clone size as missing; the rest say once, few, many or name a class of expanded clone.

V: TRBV28; D: -; J: TRBJ2-7; size: once; CDR3: CASSKGGTLYEQYF; DNA: TGTGCCAGCAGTAAGGGCGGGACCCTATACGAGCAGTACTTC
V: TRBV11-2; D: TRBD1; J: TRBJ2-2; size: -; CDR3: CASSNRDSTGELFF; DNA: TGTGCCAGCAGTAACCGGGACAGCACCGGGGAGCTGTTTTTT
V: TRBV6-1; D: TRBD2; J: TRBJ2-7; size: -; CDR3: CASSDTSGRWEQYF; DNA: TGTGCCAGCAGTGACACTAGCGGGAGGTGGGAGCAGTACTTC
V: TRBV18; D: -; J: TRBJ1-1; size: -; CDR3: CASSLDMNTEAFF; DNA: TGTGCCAGCTCATTGGACATGAACACTGAAGCTTTCTTT
V: TRBV10-1; D: TRBD2; J: TRBJ2-5; size: -; CDR3: CASSEGTTQETQYF; DNA: TGCGCCAGCAGTGAGGGGACTACACAAGAGACCCAGTACTTC
V: TRBV6-5; D: -; J: TRBJ2-1; size: -; CDR3: CASSYVWEDNNEQFF; DNA: TGTGCCAGCAGTTACGTGTGGGAGGATAACAATGAGCAGTTCTTC
V: TRBV5-4; D: -; J: TRBJ2-7; size: -; CDR3: CASSPFRGESSYEQYF; DNA: TGTGCCAGCAGTCCATTCCGAGGAGAGAGCTCCTACGAGCAGTACTTC
V: TRBV18; D: -; J: TRBJ1-1; size: -; CDR3: CASFFMGHSTEAFF; DNA: TGTGCCAGCTTCTTTATGGGACATTCCACTGAAGCTTTCTTT
V: TRBV7-2; D: TRBD1; J: TRBJ2-1; size: -; CDR3: CASSFHSGGYGNEQFF; DNA: TGTGCCAGCAGCTTCCACTCAGGGGGCTATGGGAATGAGCAGTTCTTC
V: TRBV28; D: TRBD2; J: TRBJ2-1; size: -; CDR3: CASRMGLAGEDYNEQFF; DNA: TGTGCCAGCAGAATGGGACTAGCGGGAGAAGATTACAATGAGCAGTTCTTC
V: TRBV11-2; D: -; J: TRBJ1-4; size: -; CDR3: CATHRGRGEKLFF; DNA: TGTGCCACCCACCGCGGGCGGGGTGAAAAACTGTTTTTT
V: TRBV4-2; D: TRBD1; J: TRBJ1-5; size: -; CDR3: CASSLGGGRVGNQPQHF; DNA: TGTGCCAGCAGCCTAGGGGGCGGGAGGGTTGGCAATCAGCCCCAGCATTTT
V: TRBV19; D: -; J: TRBJ2-7; size: once; CDR3: CASSIVQGYDYEQYF; DNA: TGTGCCAGTAGTATCGTACAGGGATATGACTACGAGCAGTACTTC
V: TRBV6-6; D: TRBD1; J: TRBJ2-7; size: -; CDR3: CASSYSSGTGSDEQYF; DNA: TGTGCCAGCAGTTATTCTTCCGGGACAGGGTCCGACGAGCAGTACTTC
V: TRBV19; D: -; J: TRBJ2-5; size: -; CDR3: CASRDPGTPSGTQYF; DNA: TGTGCCAGTAGAGATCCCGGGACACCCTCCGGGACCCAGTACTTC
V: TRBV11-2; D: -; J: TRBJ2-1; size: -; CDR3: CASSATRASNEQFF; DNA: TGTGCCAGCAGCGCGACTAGAGCGTCGAATGAGCAGTTCTTC
V: TRBV19; D: -; J: TRBJ1-1; size: -; CDR3: CASSMRGGRTEAFF; DNA: TGTGCCAGTAGTATGAGGGGGGGTCGGACTGAAGCTTTCTTT
V: TRBV5-1; D: -; J: TRBJ2-3; size: -; CDR3: CASSFGSGPLGTDTQYF; DNA: TGCGCCAGCAGCTTTGGTAGTGGGCCCCTGGGCACAGATACGCAGTATTTT
V: TRBV5-4; D: TRBD1; J: TRBJ1-2; size: -; CDR3: CASSRGQGNYGYTF; DNA: TGTGCCAGCAGCCGTGGACAGGGAAACTATGGCTACACCTTC
V: TRBV5-1; D: TRBD1; J: TRBJ2-7; size: -; CDR3: CASRHLSGQGFSDEQYF; DNA: TGCGCCAGCAGGCACTTAAGCGGACAGGGATTTTCCGACGAGCAGTACTTC
V: TRBV5-1; D: -; J: TRBJ2-1; size: -; CDR3: CASSQGWDEQFF; DNA: TGCGCCAGCAGCCAGGGGTGGGATGAGCAGTTCTTC
V: TRBV18; D: TRBD1; J: TRBJ1-4; size: -; CDR3: CATEGDREEKLFF; DNA: TGTGCCACGGAAGGGGACAGGGAAGAAAAACTGTTTTTT